This is a list of T cell receptor beta chains from one sample in a study of shared clonotypes between healthy human individuals. Sequencing used immunoSEQ multiplex PCR; TCRdb keeps in-frame clones, though not all of them. The repertoire holds roughly 2 million clones, with under 97% as singletons. The material sequenced was naive CD4+ T cells sorted from blood. These receptor sequences come from a man aged 18 to 35 in good health. Both conserved end residues are part of each CDR3. A D gene is named only where the DNA matches it firmly. Only part of the rows carry a size: once, few, many, or a class if the clone is expanded.

TRBD2,-,TRBJ2-7,TRBV18,CASSPQQASGGYEQYF,TGTGCCAGCTCACCACAGCAAGCTAGCGGGGGGTACGAGCAGTACTTC
TRBD2,-,TRBJ2-5,TRBV11-2,CASSFLAGNNRETQYF,TGTGCCAGCAGCTTTTTAGCGGGGAACAACCGGGAGACCCAGTACTTC
-,-,TRBJ2-2,TRBV11-2,CASSPKLNTGELFF,TGTGCCAGCAGCCCGAAATTGAACACCGGGGAGCTGTTTTTT
TRBD1,-,TRBJ1-5,TRBV19,CASSTGQGSYLSNQPQHF,TGTGCCAGTAGTACCGGACAGGGTAGTTATTTAAGCAATCAGCCCCAGCATTTT
-,-,TRBJ1-2,TRBV5-6,CASSSGQSGGYTF,TGTGCCAGCAGCTCTGGACAGTCCGGGGGCTACACCTTC
-,-,TRBJ1-5,TRBV19,CASSITPRNNQPQHF,TGTGCCAGTAGTATCACCCCCAGGAACAATCAGCCCCAGCATTTT
-,-,TRBJ2-7,TRBV4-2,CASSQDRGYEQYF,TGTGCCAGCAGCCAAGATCGAGGCTACGAGCAGTACTTC
TRBD2,-,TRBJ2-1,TRBV5-1,CASSLEPLAGGSYNEQFF,TGCGCCAGCAGCTTGGAGCCACTAGCGGGAGGGTCCTACAATGAGCAGTTCTTC
TRBD2,once,TRBJ2-5,TRBV7-3,CASSLSSGGIETQYF,TGTGCCAGCAGCTTATCTAGCGGGGGGATAGAGACCCAGTACTTC
TRBD2,-,TRBJ2-3,TRBV25-1,CASSAAGGRRITDTQYF,TGTGCCAGCAGTGCAGCGGGAGGGCGTCGAATCACAGATACGCAGTATTTT
TRBD1,-,TRBJ1-6,TRBV28,CASSLGQGKSSYNSPLHF,TGTGCCAGCAGTTTGGGACAGGGCAAGAGCTCCTATAATTCACCCCTCCACTTT
TRBD1,few,TRBJ1-2,TRBV7-9,CASTSGDRGTYGYTF,TGTGCCAGCACCTCGGGCGACAGGGGCACCTATGGCTACACCTTC
-,-,TRBJ1-4,TRBV6-5,CASRTETNEKLFF,TGTGCCAGCAGGACTGAAACTAATGAAAAACTGTTTTTT
TRBD1,-,TRBJ1-5,TRBV28,CASSLTRQGPLAQHF,TGTGCCAGCAGTTTAACTCGACAGGGGCCTTTGGCCCAGCATTTT
-,once,TRBJ1-3,TRBV9,CASSVAGYGTSGNTIYF,TGTGCCAGCAGCGTAGCGGGCTACGGCACCTCTGGAAACACCATATATTTT
TRBD1,-,TRBJ2-7,TRBV6-1,CASSEVGTAREQYF,TGTGCCAGCAGTGAAGTAGGGACAGCGAGGGAGCAGTACTTC
TRBD1,-,TRBJ2-4,TRBV5-1,CASSTGGLAKNIQYF,TGCGCCAGCAGCACAGGGGGCCTAGCCAAAAACATTCAGTACTTC
-,once,TRBJ1-1,TRBV4-1,CASSQVGGSTEAFF,TGCGCCAGCAGCCAAGTCGGGGGGTCCACTGAAGCTTTCTTT
TRBD1,-,TRBJ1-1,TRBV6-1,CASSETGMNTEAFF,TGTGCCAGCAGCGAGACAGGGATGAACACTGAAGCTTTCTTT
TRBD1,-,TRBJ2-5,TRBV5-1,CASSSRTGSQETQYF,TGCGCCAGCAGCTCGAGGACAGGGAGCCAAGAGACCCAGTACTTC
-,-,TRBJ1-2,TRBV7-9,CASSTSPGQNYGYTF,TGTGCCAGCAGTACTAGCCCGGGACAAAACTATGGCTACACCTTC
-,-,TRBJ1-2,TRBV30,CAWSSFRDLYGYTF,TGTGCCTGGAGTAGTTTCCGGGACCTCTATGGCTACACCTTC
-,-,TRBJ2-3,TRBV18,CASSWALTDTQYF,TGTGCCAGCTCCTGGGCGCTTACAGATACGCAGTATTTT
TRBD2,-,TRBJ2-1,TRBV7-2,CASSLAPLTSGHDNEQFF,TGTGCCAGCAGCTTAGCGCCCTTGACTAGCGGGCACGACAATGAGCAGTTCTTC
-,-,TRBJ1-2,TRBV27,CASSSLRANYGYTF,TGTGCCAGCAGTTCTCTCCGGGCTAACTATGGCTACACCTTC
TRBD1,-,TRBJ1-1,TRBV14,CASSHLGQVTEAFF,TGTGCCAGCAGCCACTTGGGACAGGTTACTGAAGCTTTCTTT
TRBD2,-,TRBJ2-3,TRBV7-9,CASSLGTSNRDTQYF,TGTGCCAGCAGCTTAGGGACTAGCAATCGGGATACGCAGTATTTT
TRBD2,-,TRBJ2-3,TRBV7-7,CASSEIAGVPTDTQYF,TGTGCTAGCAGCGAAATAGCGGGAGTACCCACAGATACGCAGTATTTT
TRBD1,-,TRBJ2-1,TRBV6-6,CASSFTDRVNEQFF,TGTGCCAGCAGTTTCACGGACAGGGTAAATGAGCAGTTCTTC
-,-,TRBJ1-2,TRBV10-3,CAIGGGDYGYTF,TGTGCCATCGGGGGGGGAGACTATGGCTACACCTTC
-,-,TRBJ2-7,TRBV18,CASSPRATVTYEQYF,TGTGCCAGCTCACCACGGGCGACAGTGACCTACGAGCAGTACTTC
TRBD1,-,TRBJ2-5,TRBV6-5,CASSILGTGQETQYF,TGTGCCAGCAGTATCCTTGGGACAGGCCAAGAGACCCAGTACTTC